These T cell receptor beta chains were read from a single sample in a study of cytomegalovirus exposure and HLA in healthy donors. Profiled with immunoSEQ multiplex PCR; TCRdb holds only in-frame clones, not every one. The profile covers approximately 100,000 clones, with approximately 74% appearing a single time and about 1.8% taken by the ten largest. The sequenced sample was PBMCs. The source is a male donor in good health and CMV-seronegative. CDR3s include the opening cysteine and the closing phenylalanine or tryptophan. D genes are given only for firm matches. The listing skips clone size in some rows; elsewhere it reads once, few, many or a size class.

j_call d_call clone_size v_call cdr3_length cdr3_aa cdr3_nt
TRBJ1-1 - - TRBV7-9 12 CSSSFENSEAFF TGTTCCAGCAGCTTCGAGAACAGTGAAGCTTTCTTT
TRBJ2-3 TRBD2 once TRBV15 16 CATSSGTSGSTDTQYF TGTGCCACCAGCAGCGGGACTAGCGGGAGCACAGATACGCAGTATTTT
TRBJ2-1 TRBD2 - TRBV9 15 CASSLTSALYNEQFF TGTGCCAGCAGCCTGACTAGCGCGTTGTACAATGAGCAGTTCTTC
TRBJ2-3 - once TRBV5-6 14 CASSLASPPDTQYF TGTGCCAGCAGCTTGGCTAGTCCGCCGGATACGCAGTATTTT
TRBJ2-6 - few TRBV6-4 17 CASSVQGSAYGANVLTF TGTGCCAGCAGTGTCCAGGGGTCAGCGTACGGGGCCAACGTCCTGACTTTC
TRBJ1-2 - - TRBV4-1 16 CASSQDLQGVNYGYTF TGCGCCAGCAGCCAAGATTTGCAGGGTGTCAACTATGGCTACACCTTC
TRBJ1-2 TRBD1 - TRBV11-2 14 CASSLGTASYGYTF TGTGCCAGCAGCTTGGGGACAGCGAGCTATGGCTACACCTTC
TRBJ2-5 - few TRBV5-6 14 CASSFEGGEETQYF TGTGCCAGCAGCTTCGAGGGGGGGGAAGAGACCCAGTACTTC
TRBJ1-4 - once TRBV28 13 CASSLVANEKLFF TGTGCCAGCAGTTTAGTCGCGAATGAAAAACTGTTTTTT
TRBJ2-3 - - TRBV27 16 CASSPYRGGTTDTQYF TGTGCCAGCAGTCCCTACAGGGGGGGAACCACAGATACGCAGTATTTT
TRBJ2-3 - - TRBV7-3 16 CASSLGARASTDTQYF TGTGCCAGCAGCTTAGGGGCGCGAGCTAGCACAGATACGCAGTATTTT
TRBJ2-7 - - TRBV4-3 13 CASSQTTGSGWNF TGCGCCAGCAGCCAAACTACAGGGAGTGGCTGGAACTTC
TRBJ2-7 TRBD1 - TRBV4-2 15 CASSQAQGASYEQYF TGTGCCAGCAGCCAAGCACAGGGGGCCTCCTACGAGCAGTACTTC
TRBJ2-1 - - TRBV5-1 15 CASSLDEGTDNEQFF TGCGCCAGCAGCTTGGACGAGGGAACAGACAATGAGCAGTTCTTC
TRBJ2-4 - - TRBV7-2 12 CASSSGTWDQYF TGTGCCAGCAGCTCCGGGACTTGGGATCAGTACTTC
TRBJ1-2 - - TRBV27 16 CASSTLRNVRNYGYTF TGTGCCAGCAGTACCCTTCGAAACGTCAGAAACTATGGCTACACCTTC
TRBJ2-7 - once TRBV2 15 CASSPGGTGSYEQYF TGTGCCAGCAGCCCAGGGGGGACGGGATCCTACGAGCAGTACTTC
TRBJ1-5 - - TRBV23-1 15 CASSFNSSGNQPQHF TGCGCCAGCAGTTTCAATTCTTCAGGGAATCAGCCCCAGCATTTT
TRBJ1-2 TRBD1 - TRBV2 14 CASSLRDRDDRYTF TGTGCCAGCAGTCTCCGGGACAGGGATGATCGCTACACCTTC